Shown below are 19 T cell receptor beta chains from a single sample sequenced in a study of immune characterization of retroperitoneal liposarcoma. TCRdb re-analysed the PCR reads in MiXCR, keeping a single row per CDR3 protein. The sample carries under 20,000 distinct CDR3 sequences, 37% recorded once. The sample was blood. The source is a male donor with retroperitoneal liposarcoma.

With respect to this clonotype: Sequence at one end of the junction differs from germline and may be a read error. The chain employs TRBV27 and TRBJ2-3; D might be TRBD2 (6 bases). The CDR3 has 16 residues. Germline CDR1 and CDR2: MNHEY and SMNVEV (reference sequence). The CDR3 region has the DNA TGTCCCAGCAGTTCATCGGTAGCGGCGGGCACAGATACGCAGTATTTT. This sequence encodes CPSSSSVAAGTDTQYF.

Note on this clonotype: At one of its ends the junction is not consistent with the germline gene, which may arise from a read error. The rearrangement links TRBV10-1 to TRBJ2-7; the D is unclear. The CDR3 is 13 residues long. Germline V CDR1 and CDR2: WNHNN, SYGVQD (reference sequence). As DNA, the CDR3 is TGCGCCAGCAGTGAGGGACCCTCCAACGAGCAGTACTTC. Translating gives CASSEGPSNEQYF.

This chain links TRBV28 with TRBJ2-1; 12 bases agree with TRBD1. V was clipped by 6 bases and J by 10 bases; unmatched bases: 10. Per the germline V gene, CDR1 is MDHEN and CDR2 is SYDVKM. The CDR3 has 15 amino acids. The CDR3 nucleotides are TGTGCCAGCAGGGGAGGGGGACAGGGGGCAGGAGAGCAGTTCTTC. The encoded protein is CASRGGGQGAGEQFF.

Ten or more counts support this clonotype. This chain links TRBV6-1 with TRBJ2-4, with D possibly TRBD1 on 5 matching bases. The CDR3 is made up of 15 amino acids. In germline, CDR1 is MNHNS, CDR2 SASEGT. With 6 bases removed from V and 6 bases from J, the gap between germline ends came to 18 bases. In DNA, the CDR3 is TGTGCCAGCAGGGACGTGGGGCGTAAAGGAAACATTCAGTACTTC. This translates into CASRDVGRKGNIQYF.

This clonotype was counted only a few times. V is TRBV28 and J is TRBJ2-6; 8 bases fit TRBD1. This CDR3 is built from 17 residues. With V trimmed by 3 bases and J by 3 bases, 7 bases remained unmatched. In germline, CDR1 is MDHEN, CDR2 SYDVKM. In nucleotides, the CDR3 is TGTGCCAGCAGTTTTCTAGGACAGGGTAATGGGGCCAACGTCCTGACTTTC. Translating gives CASSFLGQGNGANVLTF.

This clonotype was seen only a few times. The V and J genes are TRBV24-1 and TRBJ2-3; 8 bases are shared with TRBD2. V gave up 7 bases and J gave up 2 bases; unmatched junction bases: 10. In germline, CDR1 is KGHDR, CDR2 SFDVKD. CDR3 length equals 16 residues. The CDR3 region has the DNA TGTGCCACCAGCGAGACCGGGACTAGGGCCACAGATACGCAGTATTTT. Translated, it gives CATSETGTRATDTQYF.

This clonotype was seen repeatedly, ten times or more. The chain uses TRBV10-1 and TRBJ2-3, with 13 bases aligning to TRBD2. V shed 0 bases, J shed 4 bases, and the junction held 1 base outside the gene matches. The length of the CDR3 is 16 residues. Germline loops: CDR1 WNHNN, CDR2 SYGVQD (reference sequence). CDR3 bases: TGCGCCAGCAGTGAGTCAACTAGCGGGAGGGCAGATACGCAGTATTTT. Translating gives CASSESTSGRADTQYF.

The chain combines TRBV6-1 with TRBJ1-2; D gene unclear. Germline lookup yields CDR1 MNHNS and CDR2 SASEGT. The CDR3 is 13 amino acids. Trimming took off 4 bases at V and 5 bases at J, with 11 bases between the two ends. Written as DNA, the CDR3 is TGTGCCAGCAGTGTGGGCGGACCGTATGGCTACACCTTC. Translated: CASSVGGPYGYTF.

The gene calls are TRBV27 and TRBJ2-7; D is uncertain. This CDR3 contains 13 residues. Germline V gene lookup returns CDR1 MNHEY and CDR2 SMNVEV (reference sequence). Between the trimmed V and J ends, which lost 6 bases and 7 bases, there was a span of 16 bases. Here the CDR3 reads CASRESPNKEQYF. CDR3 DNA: TGTGCCAGCAGGGAGAGCCCCAACAAGGAGCAGTACTTC.

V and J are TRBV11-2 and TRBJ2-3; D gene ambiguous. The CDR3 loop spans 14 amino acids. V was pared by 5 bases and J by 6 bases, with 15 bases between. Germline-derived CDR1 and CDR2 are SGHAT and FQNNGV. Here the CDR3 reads CASSPRTSTDTQYF. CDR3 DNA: TGTGCCAGCAGCCCCCGCACCTCCACCGATACGCAGTATTTT. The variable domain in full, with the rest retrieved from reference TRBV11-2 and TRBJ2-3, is EAGVAQSPRYKIIEKRQSVAFWCNPISGHATLYWYQQILGQGPKLLIQFQNNGVVDDSQLPKDRFSAERLKGVDSTLKIQPAKLEDSAVYLCASSPRTSTDTQYFGPGTRLTVL.

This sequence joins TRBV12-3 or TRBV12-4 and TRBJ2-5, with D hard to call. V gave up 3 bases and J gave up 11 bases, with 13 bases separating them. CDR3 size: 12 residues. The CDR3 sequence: CASSLYSGKQYF. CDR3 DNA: TGTGCCAGCAGTTTGTACTCCGGCAAGCAGTACTTC.

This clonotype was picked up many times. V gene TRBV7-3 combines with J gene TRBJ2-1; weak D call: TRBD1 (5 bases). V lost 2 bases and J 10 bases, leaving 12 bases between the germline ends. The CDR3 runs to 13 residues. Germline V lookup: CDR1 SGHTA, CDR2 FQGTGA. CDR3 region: CASSLGAAREQFF. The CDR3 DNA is TGTGCCAGCAGCTTAGGGGCAGCGAGGGAGCAGTTCTTC.

The chain's CDR3 is CASSQNREDTQYF. The CDR3 bases are TGTGCCAGCAGCCAGAACAGGGAGGATACGCAGTATTTT. The chain uses TRBV7-8 and TRBJ2-3; TRBD1 might be the D (6 bases). The CDR3 loop spans 13 amino acids. V dropped 5 bases and J dropped 6 bases, with 12 bases sitting between them. CDR1 and CDR2 from the germline V gene are SGHVS and FQNEAQ. Using reference TRBV7-8 and TRBJ2-3 for the parts outside the CDR3, the full variable domain is GAGVSQSPRYKVAKRGQDVALRCDPISGHVSLFWYQQALGQGPEFLTYFQNEAQLDKSGLPSDRFFAERPEGSVSTLKIQRTQQEDSAVYLCASSQNREDTQYFGPGTRLTVL.

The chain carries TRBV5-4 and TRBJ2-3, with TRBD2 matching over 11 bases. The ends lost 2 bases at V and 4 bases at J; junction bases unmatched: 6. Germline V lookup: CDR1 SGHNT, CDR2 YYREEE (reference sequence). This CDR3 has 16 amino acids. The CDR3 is CASSFKTSGAADTQYF. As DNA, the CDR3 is TGTGCCAGCAGCTTCAAGACTAGCGGGGCCGCAGATACGCAGTATTTT. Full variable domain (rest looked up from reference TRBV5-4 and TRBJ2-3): ETGVTQSPTHLIKTRGQQVTLRCSSQSGHNTVSWYQQALGQGPQFIFQYYREEENGRGNFPPRFSGLQFPNYSSELNVNALELDDSALYLCASSFKTSGAADTQYFGPGTRLTVL.

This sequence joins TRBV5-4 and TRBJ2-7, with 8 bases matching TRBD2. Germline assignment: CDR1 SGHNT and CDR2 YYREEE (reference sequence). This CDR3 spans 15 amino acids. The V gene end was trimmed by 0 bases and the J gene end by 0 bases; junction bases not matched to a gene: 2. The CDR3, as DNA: TGTGCCAGCAGCTTGGTGGGACTAGGCTCCTACGAGCAGTACTTC. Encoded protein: CASSLVGLGSYEQYF.

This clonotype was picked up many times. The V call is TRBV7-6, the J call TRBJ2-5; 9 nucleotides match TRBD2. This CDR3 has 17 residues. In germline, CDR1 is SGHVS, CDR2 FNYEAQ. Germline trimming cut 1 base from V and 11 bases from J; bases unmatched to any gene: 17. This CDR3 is CASSLGWTSDSYNEQYF. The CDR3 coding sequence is TGTGCCAGCAGCTTAGGGTGGACTAGCGATTCCTACAATGAGCAGTACTTC.

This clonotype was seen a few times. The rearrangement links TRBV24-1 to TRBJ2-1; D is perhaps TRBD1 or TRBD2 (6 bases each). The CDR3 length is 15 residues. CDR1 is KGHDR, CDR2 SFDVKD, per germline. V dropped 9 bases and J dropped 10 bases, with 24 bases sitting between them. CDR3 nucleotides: TGTGCCACCTCCGGCGGACCGGGGGCTACAAGGGAGCAGTTCTTC. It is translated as CATSGGPGATREQFF.

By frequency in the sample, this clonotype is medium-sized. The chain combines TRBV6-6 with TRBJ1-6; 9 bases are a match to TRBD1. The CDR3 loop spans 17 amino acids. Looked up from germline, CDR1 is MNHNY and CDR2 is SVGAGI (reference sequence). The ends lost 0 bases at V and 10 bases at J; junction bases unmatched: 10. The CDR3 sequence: CASSYSQGGTGHSPLHF. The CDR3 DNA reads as TGTGCCAGCAGTTACTCCCAGGGGGGGACAGGGCACTCACCCCTCCACTTT.

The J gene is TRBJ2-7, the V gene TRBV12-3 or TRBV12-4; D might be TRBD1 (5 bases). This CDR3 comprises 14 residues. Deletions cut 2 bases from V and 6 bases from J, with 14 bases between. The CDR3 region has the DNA TGTGCCAGCAGTTTATGGGAAGGGGATCGCGAGCAGTACTTC. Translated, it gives CASSLWEGDREQYF.